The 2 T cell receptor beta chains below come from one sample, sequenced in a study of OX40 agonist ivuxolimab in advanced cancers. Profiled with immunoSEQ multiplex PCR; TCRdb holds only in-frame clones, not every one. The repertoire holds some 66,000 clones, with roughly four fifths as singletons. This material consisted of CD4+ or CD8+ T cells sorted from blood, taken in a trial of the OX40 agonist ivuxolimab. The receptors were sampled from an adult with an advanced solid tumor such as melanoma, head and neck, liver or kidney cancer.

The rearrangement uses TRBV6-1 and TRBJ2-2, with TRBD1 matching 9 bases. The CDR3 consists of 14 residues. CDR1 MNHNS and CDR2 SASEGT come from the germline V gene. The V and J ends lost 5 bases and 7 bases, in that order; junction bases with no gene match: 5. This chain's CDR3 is CASSSGTGFGELFF. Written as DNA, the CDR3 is TGTGCCAGCAGTTCCGGGACAGGGTTCGGGGAGCTGTTTTTT.

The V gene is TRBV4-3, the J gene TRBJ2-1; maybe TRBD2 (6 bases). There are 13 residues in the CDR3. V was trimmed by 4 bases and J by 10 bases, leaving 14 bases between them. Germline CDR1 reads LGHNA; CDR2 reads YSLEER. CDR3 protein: CASSLGLTPEQFF. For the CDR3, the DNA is TGCGCCAGCAGCCTGGGACTGACACCGGAGCAGTTCTTC.